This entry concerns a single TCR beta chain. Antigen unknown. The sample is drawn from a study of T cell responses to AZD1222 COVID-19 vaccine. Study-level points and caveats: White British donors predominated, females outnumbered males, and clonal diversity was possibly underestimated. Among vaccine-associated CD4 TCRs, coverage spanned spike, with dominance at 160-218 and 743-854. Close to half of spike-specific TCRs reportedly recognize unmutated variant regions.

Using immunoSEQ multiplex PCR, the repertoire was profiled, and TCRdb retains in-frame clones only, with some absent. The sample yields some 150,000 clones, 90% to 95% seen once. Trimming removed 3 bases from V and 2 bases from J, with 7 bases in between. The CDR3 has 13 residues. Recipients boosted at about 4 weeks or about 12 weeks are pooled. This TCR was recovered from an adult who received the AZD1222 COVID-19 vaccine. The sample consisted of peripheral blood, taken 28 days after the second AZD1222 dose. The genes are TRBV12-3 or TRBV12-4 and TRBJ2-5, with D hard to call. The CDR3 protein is CASSFNEQETQYF. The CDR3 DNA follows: TGTGCCAGCAGTTTTAATGAGCAAGAGACCCAGTACTTC.